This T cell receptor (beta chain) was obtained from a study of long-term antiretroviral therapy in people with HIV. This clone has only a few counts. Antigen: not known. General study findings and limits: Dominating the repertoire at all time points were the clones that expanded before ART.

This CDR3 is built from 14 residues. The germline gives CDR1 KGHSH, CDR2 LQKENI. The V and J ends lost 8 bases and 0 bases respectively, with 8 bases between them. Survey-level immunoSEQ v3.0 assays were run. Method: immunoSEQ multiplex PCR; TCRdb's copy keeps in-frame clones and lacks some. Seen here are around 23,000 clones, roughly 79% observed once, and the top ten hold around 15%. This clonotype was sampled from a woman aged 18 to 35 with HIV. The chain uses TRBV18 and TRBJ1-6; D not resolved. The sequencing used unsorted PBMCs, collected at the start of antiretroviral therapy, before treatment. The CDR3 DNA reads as TGTGCCAGCACTAAGAGCTCCTATAATTCACCCCTCCACTTT. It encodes CASTKSSYNSPLHF.